The present TCR beta chain was sequenced within a study of T cell changes during pregnancy in multiple sclerosis. The data were produced by immunoSEQ multiplex PCR, yet TCRdb's version contains in-frame clones alone and is incomplete. The sample contains some 64,000 clones, roughly 87% of which appear only once. On this clone itself: One end of the junction does not line up with germline, which may come from a read error.

The sequence was obtained from a female donor in good health, enrolled as a control in a pregnancy study. Sequencing was performed on peripheral blood, taken in the second trimester of pregnancy.

The CDR3 protein is CAWSVTGPLNSEAFF. For the CDR3, the DNA is TGTGCCTGGAGTGTAACAGGTCCCCTGAACTCTGAAGCTTTCTTT. The chain links TRBV30 to TRBJ1-1; D possibly corresponds to TRBD1 (5 bases). This CDR3 is 15 amino acids long. Germline assignment: CDR1 GTSNPN and CDR2 SVGIG (reference sequence).